This T cell receptor (beta chain) derives from a study of T cell repertoires in cytomegalovirus infection. TCRdb processed the reads anew with MiXCR; each CDR3 protein has one entry. The sample has roughly 640,000 distinct CDR3 sequences; approximately 24% are singletons. The CDR3 totals 18 residues. Germline CDR1 and CDR2: MNHEY and SVGAGI. Trimming cost V 2 bases and J 1 base, with 20 bases left between them. Worth noting for this clonotype: Its antigen is not identified.

Findings of the study overall: CMV-specific TCR beta clonotypes restricted by HLA-C dominated the ex vivo response. Carriers of CMV and the relevant HLA type were discriminated by public TCR beta frequency.

This chain links TRBV6-5 with TRBJ1-2; possibly TRBD1 for D (6 bases). This TCR was sampled from a human donor in good health (CMV status not recorded). Some clones in this sample may be carry-over from other donors' samples. The sequenced material came from CD8+ T cells from PBMCs. For the CDR3, the DNA is TGTGCCAGCAGTTACGGGGTTGGGGCAGGGGTTTTTAACTATGGCTACACCTTC. Translated: CASSYGVGAGVFNYGYTF.